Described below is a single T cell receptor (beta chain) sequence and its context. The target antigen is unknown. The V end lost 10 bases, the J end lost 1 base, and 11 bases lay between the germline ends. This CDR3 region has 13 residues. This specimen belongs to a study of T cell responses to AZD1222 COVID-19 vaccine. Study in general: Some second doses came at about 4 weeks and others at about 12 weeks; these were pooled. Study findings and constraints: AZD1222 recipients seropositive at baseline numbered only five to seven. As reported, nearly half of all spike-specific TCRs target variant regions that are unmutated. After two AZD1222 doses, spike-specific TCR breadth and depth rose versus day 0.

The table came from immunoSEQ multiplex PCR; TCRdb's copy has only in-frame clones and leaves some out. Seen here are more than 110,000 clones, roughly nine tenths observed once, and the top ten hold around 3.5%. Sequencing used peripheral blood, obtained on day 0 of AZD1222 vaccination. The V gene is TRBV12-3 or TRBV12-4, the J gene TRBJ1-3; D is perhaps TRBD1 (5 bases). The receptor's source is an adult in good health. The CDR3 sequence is CATSRGSGNTIYF. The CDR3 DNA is TGTGCCACCTCAAGGGGATCTGGAAACACCATATATTTT.